This entry describes one T cell receptor beta chain. The data were taken from a study of T cell responses to AZD1222 COVID-19 vaccine. This table comes from immunoSEQ multiplex PCR, and its TCRdb copy is limited to in-frame clones, with some not included. The sample has 86,000 or so clones, 85% to 90% seen once. CDR3 size: 14 residues. Trimming took off 2 bases at V and 3 bases at J, with 11 bases between the two ends. Germline CDR1 reads MNHEY; CDR2 reads SVGAGI. This TCR derives from an adult who received the AZD1222 COVID-19 vaccine. Material: peripheral blood, obtained 28 days after the second AZD1222 dose. V is TRBV6-5 and J is TRBJ2-7, with D hard to call. In DNA, the CDR3 is TGTGCCAGCAGTTACGACGGAGCCCTCTACGAGCAGTACTTC. This codes for CASSYDGALYEQYF.